This TCR beta chain derives from a study of cytomegalovirus exposure and HLA in healthy donors. CDR3 length: 16 residues. From germline, CDR1 is MNHEY and CDR2 SVGAGI. The junction had 15 bases not matched to a gene; V was cut back by 1 base and J by 11 bases. The protocol was immunoSEQ multiplex PCR, while the TCRdb copy is restricted to in-frame clones and leaves out a portion. The sample consists of 150,000 to 200,000 clones, about 89% of them appearing once. This sequence joins TRBV6-5 and TRBJ1-1; 8 bases map to TRBD1. This receptor was obtained from a man aged 18 to 29 in good health and CMV-seropositive. Sequencing was performed on PBMCs. CDR3 amino acids: CASSYWKGQGGGYAFF. The CDR3 bases are TGTGCCAGCAGTTACTGGAAAGGACAGGGAGGCGGATATGCTTTCTTT.